The entry below describes one T cell receptor (beta chain). The source of the sample is a study of shared clonotypes between healthy human individuals. Only CD45RO-negative cells positively selected for CCR7 counted as naive CD8 cells, so terminally differentiated effector memory CD45RA+ cells were excluded. Repertoires were generated with immunoSEQ multiplex PCR, while TCRdb's copy carries only in-frame clones and drops some. The table shows under 1 million clones, with 92% occurring only once. Germline V gives CDR1 SSHAT, CDR2 FNYEAQ (reference sequence). The CDR3 has 18 amino acids. With 10 bases clipped from V and 0 bases from J, the junction kept 16 bases outside the gene matches.

The sample was naive CD8+ T cells sorted from blood. This sequence was found in a man aged 25-45 years in good health. The rearrangement uses TRBV7-7 and TRBJ2-2, with TRBD2 matching 8 bases. CDR3 sequence reads: CAIRGVPGLVSNTGELFF. The CDR3 nucleotides read TGTGCCATTCGGGGGGTGCCGGGACTAGTATCGAACACCGGGGAGCTGTTTTTT.